Below are 5 T cell receptor beta chains sequenced from a single sample in a study of CXCR3-negative and CXCR3-positive naive CD8 T cells. UMI-labeled 5' RACE TRB cDNA libraries were prepared from the cells. TCRdb reprocessed the 5' RACE reads, keeping one entry per CDR3 protein, no DNA. The sample table sets out some 49,000 distinct CDR3 sequences. Sequencing was performed on naive CXCR3- CD8+ T cells from blood. The subset denotes: CD45RO-CCR7+CD27+CD95- naive CD8+ T cells lacking CXCR3 (TNR3-). Every receptor here comes from a human donor in good health. Some clones in this sample may be carry-over from other donors' samples.

J is TRBJ2-7 and V is TRBV2; as DNA is missing, the TRBD1 call by TCRdb cannot be tested. Germline assignment: CDR1 SNHLY and CDR2 FYNNEI. The length of the CDR3 is 16 residues. CDR3 residues: CASSEEEGQGLYEQYF.

V gene TRBV29-1 combines with J gene TRBJ2-7; TCRdb's D call, TRBD1, is unchecked because there is no DNA. CDR1 and CDR2 from the germline V gene are SQVTM and ANQGSEA. CDR3 length: 18 residues. The CDR3 spells CSVEDGGIPGGPSYEQYF.

This chain connects TRBV2 to TRBJ1-5. The CDR3 is 12 residues long. Per germline, CDR1 SNHLY and CDR2 FYNNEI. CDR3 sequence: CASSEFNQPQHF.

The chain recombines TRBV4-1 with TRBJ2-1; with no DNA, the TCRdb D assignment of TRBD1 cannot be verified. This CDR3 has 16 residues. Germline CDR1 MGHRA, CDR2 YSYEKL. The CDR3 is CASSQDAGGAYNEQFF.

The chain has TRBV9 and TRBJ2-5; TCRdb's D call of TRBD2 is untestable without DNA. CDR1 and CDR2 from the germline V gene are SGDLS and YYNGEE. The CDR3 is 15 residues long. CDR3: CASSAHSDSDETQYF.